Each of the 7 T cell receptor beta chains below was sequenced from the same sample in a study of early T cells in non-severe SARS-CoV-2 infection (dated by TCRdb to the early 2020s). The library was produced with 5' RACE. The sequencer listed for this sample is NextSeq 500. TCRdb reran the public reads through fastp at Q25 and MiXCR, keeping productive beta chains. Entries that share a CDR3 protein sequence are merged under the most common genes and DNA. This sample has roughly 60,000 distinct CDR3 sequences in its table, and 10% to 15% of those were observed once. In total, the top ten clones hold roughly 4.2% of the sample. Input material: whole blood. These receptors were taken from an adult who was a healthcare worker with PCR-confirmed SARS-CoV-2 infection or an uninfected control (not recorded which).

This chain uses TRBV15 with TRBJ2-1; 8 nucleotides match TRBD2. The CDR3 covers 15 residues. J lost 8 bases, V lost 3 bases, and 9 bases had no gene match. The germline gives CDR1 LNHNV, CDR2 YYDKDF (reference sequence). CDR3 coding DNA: TGTGCCACCAGCAGGGCTAGCGGGTTAATCGATGAGCAGTTCTTC. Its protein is CATSRASGLIDEQFF.

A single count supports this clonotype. CDR3 nucleotide sequence: TGTGCCAGCAGCCTGTACCATGGGGGGCACTACGAGCAGTACTTC. Translated: CASSLYHGGHYEQYF. The chain combines TRBV14 with TRBJ2-7; D may match TRBD1 or TRBD2 (6 bases each). The V and J ends lost 4 bases and 3 bases respectively, with 16 bases between them. CDR3 length: 15 amino acids. The germline V gene encodes CDR1 SGHDN and CDR2 FVKESK.

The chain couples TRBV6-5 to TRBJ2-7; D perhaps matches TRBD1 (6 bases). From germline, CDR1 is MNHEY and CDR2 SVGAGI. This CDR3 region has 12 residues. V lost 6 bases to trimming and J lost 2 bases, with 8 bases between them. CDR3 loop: CASSRDTYEQYF. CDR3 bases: TGTGCCAGCAGCCGGGACACCTACGAGCAGTACTTC.

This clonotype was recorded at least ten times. The CDR3 region is CSVEDHALFATDTQYF. The CDR3 DNA follows: TGCAGCGTTGAAGATCACGCACTTTTTGCCACAGATACGCAGTATTTT. The V gene is TRBV29-1, the J gene TRBJ2-3; D is uncertain. Germline-derived CDR1 and CDR2 are SQVTM and ANQGSEA. Trimming cost V 0 bases and J 2 bases, with 15 bases left between them. CDR3 length: 16 amino acids.

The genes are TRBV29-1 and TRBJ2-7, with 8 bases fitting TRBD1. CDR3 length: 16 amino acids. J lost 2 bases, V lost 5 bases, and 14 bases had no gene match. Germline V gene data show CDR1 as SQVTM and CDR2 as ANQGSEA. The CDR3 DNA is TGCAGCGTTACCGGTGAGGGCAGGGGGCAGACCTACGAGCAGTACTTC. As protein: CSVTGEGRGQTYEQYF.

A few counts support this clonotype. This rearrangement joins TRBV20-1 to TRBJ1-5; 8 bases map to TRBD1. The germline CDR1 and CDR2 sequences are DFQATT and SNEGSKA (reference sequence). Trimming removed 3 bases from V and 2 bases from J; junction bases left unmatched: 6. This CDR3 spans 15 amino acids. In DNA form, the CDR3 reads TGCAGTGCTAGCCCAGGGGGCAGGGGCAATCAGCCCCAGCATTTT. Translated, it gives CSASPGGRGNQPQHF.

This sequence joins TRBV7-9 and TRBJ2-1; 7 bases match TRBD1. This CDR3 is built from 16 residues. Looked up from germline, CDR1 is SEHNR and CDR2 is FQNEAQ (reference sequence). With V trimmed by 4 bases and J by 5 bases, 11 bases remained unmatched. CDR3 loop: CASSSGQAPPDNEQFF. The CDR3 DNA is TGTGCCAGCAGCTCCGGACAGGCACCTCCGGACAATGAGCAGTTCTTC.